This T cell receptor beta chain was recovered during a study of shared clonotypes between healthy human individuals. On this clone: The antigen remains undetermined.

V was clipped by 5 bases and J by 3 bases; unmatched bases: 7. Germline values: CDR1 SGHTA, CDR2 FQGTGA. The CDR3 is made up of 14 amino acids. Findings and caveats of the study: Sequencing of the sorted subsets was shown by rarefaction to be incomplete despite large depth. Sample collection involved blood only; tissue repertoires are likely different.

Assay runs were performed at deep level. Each subset's genomic DNA was split evenly across several immunoSEQ plates. The assay was immunoSEQ multiplex PCR, and TCRdb's table has in-frame clones only and misses some. The repertoire holds 2,500,000 or so clones, with 90% to 95% as singletons. The chain is built from TRBV7-3 and TRBJ2-7, with 7 bases lining up with TRBD2. The TCR sequence derives from a young man in good health. Some clones in this sample may be carry-over from other donors' samples. Sequenced input: naive CD4+ T cells from PBMCs. Subset described: CD45RA+ positively selected. The DNA of the CDR3 is TGTGCCAGCAGCCGTGGAGCGGGGAACTACGAGCAGTACTTC. This sequence encodes CASSRGAGNYEQYF.